This T cell receptor beta chain originates from a study of CD8+ T cells in alopecia areata. This clone was seen a few times. Documented treatment: oral pan-JAK inhibitor, 5-10 mg twice daily. Peripheral blood and lesional scalp punch biopsies were taken from alopecia areata patients. Reverse transcription of extracted RNA yielded cDNA, which provided the sequencing template. Method: immunoSEQ multiplex PCR; TCRdb's copy keeps in-frame clones and lacks some. The profile shows about 210,000 clones, roughly 64% of them singletons. The TCR originated in a human donor with alopecia areata. The specimen was CD4+ T cells sorted from blood, collected at week 4, from a patient treated with tofacitinib.

The CDR3 bases are TGTGCCAGCAGCCGTGGACCGGGAGAGACCCAGTACTTC. This gives the protein CASSRGPGETQYF. J is TRBJ2-5 and V is TRBV7-3; no definite D call. The germline gives CDR1 SGHTA, CDR2 FQGTGA. V was cut by 5 bases and J by 4 bases, with 11 bases left in between. The CDR3 covers 13 residues.